This is a list of T cell receptor beta chains from one sample in a study of T cells in Graves' hyperthyroidism and ophthalmopathy. TCRdb passed the multiplex PCR reads through MiXCR, listing each CDR3 protein once. The repertoire holds 450,000 to 650,000 distinct CDR3 sequences, with about 14% as singletons. The material sequenced was blood. These receptors originate from a woman aged 18-35 years with Graves' ophthalmopathy. Each CDR3 is given with its conserved first and last residue. D genes are given only for firm matches. Expanded clones are given a class, and other clones once, few, many or no size at all.

v_gene,abundance,d_gene,j_gene,CDR3aa,CDR3nt
TRBV12-3/TRBV12-4,many,TRBD1,TRBJ1-5,CASSRTGGHQPQHF,TGTGCCAGCAGTCGGACAGGGGGCCATCAGCCCCAGCATTTT
TRBV3-1,.,TRBD1,TRBJ1-4,CASSLRTGEGGKLFF,TGTGCCAGCAGCCTGAGGACAGGGGAAGGCGGAAAACTGTTTTTT
TRBV20-1,many,.,TRBJ2-1,CSARGELFTYNEQFF,TGCAGTGCTAGAGGGGAGTTGTTCACCTACAATGAGCAGTTCTTC
TRBV13,many,.,TRBJ2-7,CASSLTFPDEDEQYF,TGTGCCAGCAGCTTAACCTTCCCGGACGAGGACGAGCAGTACTTC
TRBV10-3,many,.,TRBJ2-5,CAISEWAGTGQETQYF,TGTGCCATCAGTGAGTGGGCCGGGACGGGACAAGAGACCCAGTACTTC
TRBV7-8,many,.,TRBJ2-1,CASSQKVSSYNEQFF,TGTGCCAGCAGCCAGAAGGTGTCGTCATACAATGAGCAGTTCTTC
TRBV7-3,many,TRBD1,TRBJ2-1,CASSPGPGQGREQFF,TGTGCCAGCAGCCCTGGCCCGGGACAGGGGCGCGAGCAGTTCTTC
TRBV30,few,.,TRBJ1-1,CAWSLGDGTEAFF,TGTGCCTGGAGTCTCGGGGACGGGACTGAAGCTTTCTTT
TRBV3-1,many,.,TRBJ2-2,CASSQSVRSPGELFF,TGTGCCAGCAGCCAATCCGTCAGATCCCCCGGGGAGCTGTTTTTT
TRBV6-2/TRBV6-3,many,.,TRBJ2-7,CASSYSTVTFSYEQYF,TGTGCCAGCAGTTACTCGACGGTCACTTTCTCCTACGAGCAGTACTTC
TRBV11-3,many,.,TRBJ2-5,CASSTGVRETQYF,TGTGCCAGCAGCACGGGGGTTCGGGAGACCCAGTACTTC
TRBV6-5,many,TRBD1,TRBJ2-5,CASSYSTGGKTQYF,TGTGCCAGCAGTTACTCGACAGGGGGCAAGACCCAGTACTTC
TRBV28,many,.,TRBJ1-1,CASSSPREAFF,TGTGCCAGCAGTTCCCCTCGAGAAGCTTTCTTT
TRBV19,few,TRBD2,TRBJ2-1,CASSSASGRTEQFF,TGTGCCAGTAGTTCAGCTAGCGGGAGAACTGAGCAGTTCTTC
TRBV24-1,many,.,TRBJ2-7,CATSARDRTNEQYF,TGTGCCACCAGTGCAAGGGACCGTACAAACGAGCAGTACTTC
TRBV20-1,many,.,TRBJ2-5,CSAAQKGIQETQYF,TGCAGTGCGGCCCAGAAGGGAATACAAGAGACCCAGTACTTC
TRBV28,many,.,TRBJ1-5,CASTNPGVGNQPQHF,TGTGCCAGCACCAACCCAGGGGTCGGAAATCAGCCCCAGCATTTT
TRBV28,many,.,TRBJ2-5,CASRRMGGETQYF,TGTGCCAGCAGGCGGATGGGGGGAGAGACCCAGTACTTC
TRBV12-3/TRBV12-4,many,TRBD1,TRBJ1-5,CASSGQGGQPQHF,TGTGCCAGCAGCGGACAGGGTGGTCAGCCCCAGCATTTT
TRBV12-3/TRBV12-4,many,.,TRBJ2-3,CASSWGVGTDTQYF,TGTGCCAGCAGTTGGGGGGTGGGCACAGATACGCAGTATTTT
TRBV12-5,many,TRBD2,TRBJ2-7,CASGWRGGPYEQYF,TGTGCTAGTGGTTGGCGGGGGGGGCCCTACGAGCAGTACTTC
TRBV7-2,.,.,TRBJ2-7,CASSLGGSGGTTYEQYF,TGTGCCAGCAGCTTAGGGGGGTCGGGCGGGACGACCTACGAGCAGTACTTC
TRBV10-3,many,TRBD1,TRBJ2-7,CATETGSYEQYF,TGTGCCACAGAGACAGGGTCCTACGAGCAGTACTTC
TRBV12-3/TRBV12-4,few,TRBD2,TRBJ2-1,CASSSREGDNEQFF,TGTGCCAGCAGTTCGCGGGAGGGCGACAATGAGCAGTTCTTC
TRBV28,many,.,TRBJ2-1,CASTRGYEQFF,TGTGCCAGCACCCGAGGGTATGAGCAGTTCTTC
TRBV2,many,.,TRBJ2-2,CASSGGLHTGELFF,TGTGCCAGCAGTGGTGGACTCCACACCGGGGAGCTGTTTTTT